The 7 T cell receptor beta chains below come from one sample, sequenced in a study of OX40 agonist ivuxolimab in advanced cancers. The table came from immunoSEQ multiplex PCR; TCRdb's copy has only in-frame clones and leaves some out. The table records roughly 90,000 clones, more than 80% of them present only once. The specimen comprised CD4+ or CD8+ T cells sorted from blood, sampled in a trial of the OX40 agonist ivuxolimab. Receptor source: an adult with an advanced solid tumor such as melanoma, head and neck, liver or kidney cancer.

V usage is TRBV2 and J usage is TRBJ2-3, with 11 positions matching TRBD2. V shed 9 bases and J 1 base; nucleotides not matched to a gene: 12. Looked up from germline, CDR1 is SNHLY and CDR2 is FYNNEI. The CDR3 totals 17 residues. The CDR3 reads CARANSIAGGRTDTQYF. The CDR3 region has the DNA TGTGCCAGGGCCAATTCCATAGCGGGAGGGCGCACAGATACGCAGTATTTT.

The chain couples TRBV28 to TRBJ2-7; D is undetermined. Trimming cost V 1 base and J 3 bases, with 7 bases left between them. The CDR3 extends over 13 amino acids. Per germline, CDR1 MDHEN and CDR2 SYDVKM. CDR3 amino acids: CASSLSRVYEQYF. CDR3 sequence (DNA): TGTGCCAGCAGTTTATCAAGGGTCTACGAGCAGTACTTC.

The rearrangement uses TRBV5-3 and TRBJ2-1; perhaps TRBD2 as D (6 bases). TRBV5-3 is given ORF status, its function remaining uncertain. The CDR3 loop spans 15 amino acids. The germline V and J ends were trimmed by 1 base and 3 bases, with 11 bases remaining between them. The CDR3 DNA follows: TGTGCCAGAAGCTTGTTTGCGGAGGGCTACAATGAGCAGTTCTTC. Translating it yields CARSLFAEGYNEQFF.

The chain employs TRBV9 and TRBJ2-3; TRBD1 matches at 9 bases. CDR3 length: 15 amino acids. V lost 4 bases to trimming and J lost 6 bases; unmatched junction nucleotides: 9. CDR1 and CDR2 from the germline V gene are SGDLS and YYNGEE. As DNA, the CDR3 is TGTGCCAGCAGCCCTGGGACAGGGTCGGCGGATACGCAGTATTTT. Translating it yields CASSPGTGSADTQYF.

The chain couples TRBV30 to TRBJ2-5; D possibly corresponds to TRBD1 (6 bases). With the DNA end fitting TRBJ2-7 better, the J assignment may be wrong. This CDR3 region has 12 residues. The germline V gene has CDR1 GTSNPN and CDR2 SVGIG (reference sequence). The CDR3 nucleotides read TGTGCCTGGAGACAGGGCACGTACGAGCAGTACTTC. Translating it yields CAWRQGTYEQYF.

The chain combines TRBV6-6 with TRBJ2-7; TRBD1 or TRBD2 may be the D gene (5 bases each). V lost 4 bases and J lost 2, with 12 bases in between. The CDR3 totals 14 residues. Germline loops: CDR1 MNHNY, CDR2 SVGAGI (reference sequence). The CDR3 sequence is CASSSGTQAYEQYF. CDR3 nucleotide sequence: TGTGCCAGCAGTTCAGGGACCCAGGCCTACGAGCAGTACTTC.

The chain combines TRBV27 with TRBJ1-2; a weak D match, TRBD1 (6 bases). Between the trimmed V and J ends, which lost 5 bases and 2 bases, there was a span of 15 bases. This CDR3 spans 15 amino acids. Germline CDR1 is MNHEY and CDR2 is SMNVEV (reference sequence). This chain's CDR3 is CASSPISTGNYGYTF. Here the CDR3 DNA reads TGTGCCAGCAGTCCGATCTCGACAGGCAACTATGGCTACACCTTC.